A selection of T cell receptor beta chains follows, all from one sample in a study of T cells in localized non-small cell lung cancer. Clones were sequenced by immunoSEQ multiplex PCR, and TCRdb holds only the in-frame ones, with some missing. This sample has 2,600 or so clones, with around 20% found just once. This specimen was normal lung tissue next to the tumor, taken before any cancer treatment. Receptors originate from a male donor aged 60 or over with stage I squamous cell lung carcinoma. The CDR3 runs from the conserved cysteine through the conserved F or W.

V gene,CDR3 length,CDR3 protein
TRBV6-9,11,CASRNNWEQFF
TRBV11-3,17,CASSSQGAEEGYYGYTF
TRBV9,16,CASSVGGGVGNNEQFF
TRBV6-8,16,CASSYFDLGRKYGYTF
TRBV6-8,16,CASSYTTGGEGGEQYF
TRBV6-8,12,CAGRGEGQPQHF
TRBV7-6,15,CASSLDGGGFNEQFF
TRBV30,14,CAWSPSRQNTEAFF
TRBV19,16,CASGLAGGPLNGELFF
TRBV15,14,CATSTGSSFTEAFF
TRBV11-3,16,CASSPEEWLSGNTIYF
TRBV29-1,15,CSVDLAGVIVNEQFF
TRBV6-8,14,CASSRQGGGEKLFF
TRBV11-3,15,CASSLTSGSFETQYF
TRBV19,14,CASTPSTSGNTIYF
TRBV23-1,15,CASSQDLVGTDEQYF